This entry lists 30 T cell receptor beta chains sequenced from one sample in a study of blood T cell repertoires in COVID-19. Sequenced by immunoSEQ multiplex PCR; TCRdb stores in-frame clones only, minus some. The repertoire holds around 220,000 clones, with roughly 87% as singletons. The sample was peripheral blood. The receptors here all came from a middle-aged man with active or convalescent COVID-19.

The chain links TRBV30 to TRBJ2-1; 7 bases are a match to TRBD2. CDR3 length: 15 residues. Germline V gene sequence: CDR1 GTSNPN, CDR2 SVGIG (reference sequence). Unmatched junction bases numbered 7, after V lost 0 bases and J lost 5 bases. In DNA form, the CDR3 reads TGTGCCTGGAGTGTATTAGCGGGCCGAGACAATGAGCAGTTCTTC. It yields the protein CAWSVLAGRDNEQFF.

The J gene is TRBJ1-1, the V gene TRBV28; D remains unclear. The CDR3 is 11 residues long. V lost 11 bases to trimming and J lost 4 bases, with 11 bases between them. Per the germline V gene, CDR1 is MDHEN and CDR2 is SYDVKM. The CDR3 here is CAALLGTEAFF. The CDR3, as DNA: TGTGCCGCCCTACTTGGCACTGAAGCTTTCTTT. Full variable domain (missing parts from reference TRBV28 and TRBJ1-1): DVKVTQSSRYLVKRTGEKVFLECVQDMDHENMFWYRQDPGLGLRLIYFSYDVKMKEKGDIPEGYSVSREKKERFSLILESASTNQTSMYLCAALLGTEAFFGQGTRLTVV.

This chain connects TRBV9 to TRBJ1-2, with TRBD1 matching 7 bases. This CDR3 has 13 amino acids. Germline V gene lookup returns CDR1 SGDLS and CDR2 YYNGEE. V was pared by 3 bases and J by 4 bases, with 3 bases of the junction left unmatched. In DNA, the CDR3 is TGTGCCAGCAGCGCGACAGGGTTCTATGGCTACACCTTC. This sequence encodes CASSATGFYGYTF.

The chain links TRBV6-4 to TRBJ2-3; D may be TRBD2 (6 bases). CDR1 and CDR2 from the germline V gene are MRHNA and SNTAGT. With 2 bases removed from V and 1 base from J, the gap between germline ends came to 7 bases. The CDR3 has 14 amino acids. For the CDR3, the DNA is TGTGCCAGCAGTGACACGGGGGGCACAGATACGCAGTATTTT. This translates into CASSDTGGTDTQYF.

The CDR3 protein is CASSASPRDSLTYGYTF. CDR3 nucleotides: TGTGCCAGCAGCGCGAGCCCCCGGGACTCCTTAACCTATGGCTACACCTTC. This chain links TRBV9 with TRBJ1-2; the D gene is possibly TRBD1 (5 bases). The CDR3 is 17 residues long. Germline V gene sequence: CDR1 SGDLS, CDR2 YYNGEE. V lost 3 bases, J lost 4 bases, and 22 bases lay in between.

Written as DNA, the CDR3 is TGTGCCAGCAGCTTAGATCAGAGGAGAGAGCAGTTCTTC. Protein sequence: CASSLDQRREQFF. The V and J genes are TRBV7-9 and TRBJ2-1; D is undetermined. Germline loops: CDR1 SEHNR, CDR2 FQNEAQ (reference sequence). CDR3 length: 13 amino acids. V was clipped by 1 base and J by 10 bases, with 11 bases between them.

This clone was picked up a small number of times. This sequence joins TRBV28 and TRBJ2-5, with 7 bases identical to TRBD2. V gave up 3 bases and J gave up 4 bases; unmatched junction bases: 14. Per germline, CDR1 MDHEN and CDR2 SYDVKM. The CDR3 is made up of 17 amino acids. Written as DNA, the CDR3 is TGTGCCAGCAGTTTGCCCACGGGGGGTGCGCTGGGAGAGACCCAGTACTTC. It translates to CASSLPTGGALGETQYF.

The chain has TRBV9 and TRBJ2-6; D possibly corresponds to TRBD1 (5 bases). The CDR3 length is 17 residues. CDR1 is SGDLS, CDR2 YYNGEE, per germline. Trimming left V 3 bases short and J 2 bases short, with 15 bases between. The CDR3 sequence is CASSALLRGPGANVLTF. The CDR3 nucleotides read TGTGCCAGCAGCGCGCTCCTTAGGGGCCCTGGGGCCAACGTCCTGACTTTC.

The gene calls are TRBV2 and TRBJ1-5; TRBD1 aligns across 8 bases. J lost 0 bases, V lost 8 bases, and 15 bases had no gene match. The V gene's germline CDR1 is SNHLY and CDR2 FYNNEI. The CDR3 is made up of 18 amino acids. CDR3 protein: CASVTDRANLYSNQPQHF. CDR3 in DNA: TGTGCCAGCGTGACGGACAGGGCAAATTTATATAGCAATCAGCCCCAGCATTTT. Combining the CDR3 with reference TRBV2 and TRBJ1-5 gives the whole variable domain EPEVTQTPSHQVTQMGQEVILRCVPISNHLYFYWYRQILGQKVEFLVSFYNNEISEKSEIFDDQFSVERPDGSNFTLKIRSTKLEDSAMYFCASVTDRANLYSNQPQHFGDGTRLSIL.

The chain combines TRBV28 with TRBJ1-1; 7 nucleotides align to TRBD1. Germline V lookup: CDR1 MDHEN, CDR2 SYDVKM. The CDR3 consists of 17 residues. The trim removed 7 bases at V and 1 base at J, leaving 15 bases unmatched. CDR3 sequence reads: CASNISGQKEWNTEAFF. In DNA, the CDR3 is TGTGCCAGCAATATCTCGGGACAGAAAGAGTGGAACACTGAAGCTTTCTTT.

V and J are TRBV6-5 and TRBJ1-3; D is undetermined. This CDR3 is 15 amino acids long. Germline V gives CDR1 MNHEY, CDR2 SVGAGI. Trimming stripped 2 bases from V and 0 bases from J, with 8 bases between. CDR3 DNA: TGTGCCAGCAGTTACCGGCGGTCCTCTGGAAACACCATATATTTT. It encodes CASSYRRSSGNTIYF.

The rearrangement uses TRBV30 and TRBJ2-3, with D possibly TRBD2 on 5 matching bases. The CDR3 sequence is 13 residues long. From germline, CDR1 is GTSNPN and CDR2 SVGIG (reference sequence). V was pared by 3 bases and J by 2 bases, with 9 bases between. As DNA, the CDR3 is TGTGCCTGGAGGCCCCGGGACACAGATACGCAGTATTTT. Its protein is CAWRPRDTDTQYF. Complete variable domain (other parts from reference TRBV30 and TRBJ2-3): SQTIHQWPATLVQPVGSPLSLECTVEGTSNPNLYWYRQAAGRGLQLLFYSVGIGQISSEVPQNLSASRPQDRQFILSSKKLLLSDSGFYLCAWRPRDTDTQYFGPGTRLTVL.

This clone was recorded a few times. The chain links TRBV30 to TRBJ2-6; 7 bases agree with TRBD1. This CDR3 spans 18 amino acids. CDR1 and CDR2 from the germline V gene are GTSNPN and SVGIG (reference sequence). Trimming at V came to 2 bases and at J to 0 bases, leaving 10 bases not matched to a gene. Here the CDR3 reads CAWSSTRTGLSGANVLTF. The CDR3, as DNA: TGTGCCTGGAGTTCAACCCGGACAGGCCTCTCTGGGGCCAACGTCCTGACTTTC.

The chain couples TRBV2 to TRBJ1-1, with TRBD1 matching 8 bases. V lost 6 bases, J lost 1 base, and 7 bases stayed unmatched. CDR3 length: 15 residues. Germline assignment: CDR1 SNHLY and CDR2 FYNNEI. The chain's CDR3 is CASRSTGARNTEAFF. The CDR3 nucleotides read TGTGCCAGCAGGTCGACAGGGGCGAGGAACACTGAAGCTTTCTTT.

V usage is TRBV29-1 and J usage is TRBJ2-1; 7 bases match TRBD1. Germline values: CDR1 SQVTM, CDR2 ANQGSEA. The length of the CDR3 is 13 residues. Germline trimming cut 6 bases from V and 10 bases from J; bases unmatched to any gene: 12. CDR3: CSVARGTLNEQFF. In DNA form, the CDR3 reads TGCAGCGTAGCCAGGGGGACCCTAAACGAGCAGTTCTTC.

V is TRBV9 and J is TRBJ2-7, with 14 positions matching TRBD2. CDR1 and CDR2 from the germline V gene are SGDLS and YYNGEE. J was trimmed by 2 bases and V by 3 bases; bases with no gene match: 13. The CDR3 totals 19 residues. The CDR3 DNA is TGTGCCAGCAGCGGACCGGGACTAGCGGGAGCCCCTGGGACCTACGAGCAGTACTTC. Translated: CASSGPGLAGAPGTYEQYF.

The CDR3 DNA reads TGTGCCAGCAGCCAAAGCGGCAATCAGCCCCAGCATTTT. It translates to CASSQSGNQPQHF. This chain joins TRBV4-2 and TRBJ1-5; unclear D gene. V was shortened by 2 bases and J by 2 bases, with 4 bases between the two germline ends. Germline V lookup: CDR1 LGHNA, CDR2 YNFKEQ. The CDR3 spans 13 residues.

The CDR3 coding sequence is TGTGCCAGCAGTTTAGGGTCGGGAGTGGGGGCAGATACGCAGTATTTT. It encodes CASSLGSGVGADTQYF. The chain recombines TRBV27 with TRBJ2-3, with a possible D match to TRBD2 (6 bases). The CDR3 has 16 residues. CDR1 and CDR2 from the germline V gene are MNHEY and SMNVEV (reference sequence). V was cut by 2 bases and J by 4 bases, with 16 bases left in between.

J is TRBJ2-1 and V is TRBV5-1; 10 bases match TRBD1. Trimming removed 5 bases from V and 8 bases from J; junction bases left unmatched: 7. This CDR3 has 14 amino acids. CDR1 is SGHRS, CDR2 YFSETQ, per germline. CDR3 protein: CASSRDRGRDEQFF. The CDR3 DNA sequence: TGCGCCAGCAGTCGGGACAGGGGACGGGATGAGCAGTTCTTC.

The rearrangement uses TRBV5-4 and TRBJ1-1; TRBD1 agrees at 7 bases. The trim removed 0 bases at V and 0 bases at J, leaving 2 bases unmatched. This CDR3 has 15 amino acids. Germline V CDR1 and CDR2: SGHNT, YYREEE (reference sequence). The CDR3 sequence is CASSLAGGMNTEAFF. The CDR3 coding sequence is TGTGCCAGCAGCTTGGCAGGGGGAATGAACACTGAAGCTTTCTTT.

The rearrangement uses TRBV30 and TRBJ2-7; weak D call: TRBD2 (5 bases). V was pared by 3 bases and J by 4 bases, with 7 bases between. Germline CDR1 and CDR2: GTSNPN and SVGIG (reference sequence). The CDR3 is made up of 11 amino acids. The CDR3 coding sequence is TGTGCCTGGAGCGGACTTTACGAGCAGTACTTC. Translated: CAWSGLYEQYF.

The chain joins TRBV7-6 to TRBJ1-2; the match to TRBD1 covers 11 bases. Per the germline V gene, CDR1 is SGHVS and CDR2 is FNYEAQ. The CDR3 totals 17 residues. After removal of 4 bases from V and 1 base from J, the junction contained 8 bases not matched to a gene. CDR3 in amino acids: CASSSGTGGIINYGYTF. In nucleotides, the CDR3 is TGTGCCAGCAGCTCAGGGACAGGGGGGATAATTAACTATGGCTACACCTTC.

This clone has more than one count but fewer than ten. This sequence joins TRBV30 and TRBJ1-1; D call uncertain. Trimming removed 4 bases at V and 2 bases at J, with 11 bases between. The CDR3 length is 13 residues. Germline V gene sequence: CDR1 GTSNPN, CDR2 SVGIG (reference sequence). The CDR3: CAWTAQVNTEAFF. DNA of the CDR3: TGTGCCTGGACCGCCCAGGTAAACACTGAAGCTTTCTTT.

The chain employs TRBV6-1 and TRBJ1-2, with 7 bases that match TRBD1. Trimming took 1 base from V and 1 from J; bases not matched to a gene: 12. The CDR3 covers 18 residues. Germline assignment: CDR1 MNHNS and CDR2 SASEGT. Here the CDR3 reads CASSEGAQGGHFNYGYTF. The CDR3 coding sequence is TGTGCCAGCAGTGAAGGTGCCCAGGGGGGTCACTTTAACTATGGCTACACCTTC.

The chain carries TRBV3-1 (or the pseudogene TRBV3-2) and TRBJ1-1; 8 bases map to TRBD1. After removal of 4 bases from V and 5 bases from J, the junction contained 9 bases not matched to a gene. CDR1 is LGHDT and CDR2 is YNNKEL in the germline V gene (reference sequence). The CDR3 sequence is 15 residues long. In DNA form, the CDR3 reads TGTGCCAGCAGCCCTAATCAGGGGGCGAGGACTGAAGCTTTCTTT. This gives the protein CASSPNQGARTEAFF.

The chain links TRBV2 to TRBJ1-5; weak D call: TRBD1 (5 bases). V dropped 4 bases and J dropped 2 bases, with 15 bases sitting between them. The germline gives CDR1 SNHLY, CDR2 FYNNEI. CDR3 size: 16 residues. CDR3 nucleotides: TGTGCCAGCAGTGGTGGGGGAGGGTTAGGCAATCAGCCCCAGCATTTT. It is translated as CASSGGGGLGNQPQHF.

The chain joins TRBV6-5 to TRBJ1-5; no clear D gene. The germline gives CDR1 MNHEY, CDR2 SVGAGI. The CDR3 is 13 residues long. The V end lost 4 bases, the J end lost 4 bases, and 8 bases lay between the germline ends. The DNA of the CDR3 is TGTGCCAGCAGTTCCCAACAAAATCAGCCCCAGCATTTT. Protein product: CASSSQQNQPQHF.

This clone has a single count. V usage is TRBV28 and J usage is TRBJ1-1; 9 positions match TRBD1. V shed 4 bases and J 4 bases; nucleotides not matched to a gene: 7. Germline CDR1 MDHEN, CDR2 SYDVKM. The CDR3 is 15 amino acids. CDR3 sequence reads: CASSSPTGGATEAFF. The CDR3 DNA sequence: TGTGCCAGCAGTTCCCCGACAGGGGGAGCCACTGAAGCTTTCTTT.

The table lists this clone with a few counts. The chain joins TRBV5-1 to TRBJ2-5, with 8 nucleotides matching TRBD1. This CDR3 region has 15 residues. Trimming removed 2 bases from V and 5 bases from J; junction bases left unmatched: 8. In germline, CDR1 is SGHRS, CDR2 YFSETQ. The chain's CDR3 is CASSFRGQGWETQYF. Written as DNA, the CDR3 is TGCGCCAGCAGCTTCCGCGGACAGGGTTGGGAGACCCAGTACTTC.

The genes are TRBV4-1 and TRBJ2-1; D unclear. Trimming removed 3 bases from V and 9 bases from J, with 12 bases in between. The CDR3 covers 13 residues. Germline V gene lookup returns CDR1 MGHRA and CDR2 YSYEKL. The CDR3 nucleotides read TGCGCCAGCAGCCAGCCACCCCTAGGTGAGCAGTTCTTC. Translated: CASSQPPLGEQFF.